The T cell receptor (beta chain) under discussion was sequenced for a study of a mutant IDH1 vaccine in newly diagnosed glioma. At the level of the study: Treatment recipients were roughly 62% male and about 40% female, and their mean age was about 40 years. Before enrollment, patients got radiotherapy alone, temozolomide alone, or mostly the combination.

Time point of the sample: week 47, end of study. Doses of 300 ug of mutant IDH1 20-mer peptide were given with topical imiquimod. Points on this clone: The antigen is undetermined.

Sequencing used immunoSEQ multiplex PCR; TCRdb keeps in-frame clones, though not all of them. The sample contains about 90,000 clones, approximately 89% of which appear only once. The sequencing used PBMCs, collected from a glioma patient whose treatment included an IDH1 peptide vaccine. The receptor was isolated from a woman aged 50 to 65 with glioma.

The DNA for the CDR3 is TGCAGCGCCGGGACAGGGGGCCTAGAGACCCAGTACTTC. Encoded protein: CSAGTGGLETQYF. The chain joins TRBV29-1 to TRBJ2-5, with 12 bases fitting TRBD1. The trim removed 7 bases at V and 4 bases at J, leaving 4 bases unmatched. Germline V CDR1 and CDR2: SQVTM, ANQGSEA. CDR3 length: 13 residues.